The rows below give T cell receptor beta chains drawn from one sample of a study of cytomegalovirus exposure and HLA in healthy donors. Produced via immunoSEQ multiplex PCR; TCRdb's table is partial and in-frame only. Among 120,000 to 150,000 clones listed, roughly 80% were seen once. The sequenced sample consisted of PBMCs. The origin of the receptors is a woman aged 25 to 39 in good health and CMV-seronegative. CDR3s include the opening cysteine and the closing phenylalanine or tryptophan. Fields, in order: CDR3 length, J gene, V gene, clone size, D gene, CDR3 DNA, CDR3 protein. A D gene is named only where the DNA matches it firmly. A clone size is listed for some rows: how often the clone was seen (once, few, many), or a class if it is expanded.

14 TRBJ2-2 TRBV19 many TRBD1 TGTGCCAGTAGTTACAGGGGTCGTGCCGGGGAGCTGTTTTTT CASSYRGRAGELFF
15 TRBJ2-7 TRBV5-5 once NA TGTGCCAGCAGCTTTAGACTCACCGTACCCTACGAGCAGTACTTC CASSFRLTVPYEQYF
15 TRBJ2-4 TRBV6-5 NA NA TGTGCCAGCAGTCGAGGGGGGGTCGCTTCAAACATTCAGTACTTC CASSRGGVASNIQYF
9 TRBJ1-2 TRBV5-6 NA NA TGTGCCAGCGGGGCTGGGCCAACCTTC CASGAGPTF
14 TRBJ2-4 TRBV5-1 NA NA TGCGCCAGCAGCCACGACAGTGCCAAAAACATTCAGTACTTC CASSHDSAKNIQYF
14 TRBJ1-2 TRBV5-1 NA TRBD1 TGCGCCAGCAGCTTAACCGGGACAGACTATGGCTACACCTTC CASSLTGTDYGYTF
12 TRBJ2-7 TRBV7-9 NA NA TGTTCCAGCAGCTTACCACAGGAGAGGCAGTACTTC CSSSLPQERQYF
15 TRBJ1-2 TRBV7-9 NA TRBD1 TGTGCCAGCAGCTTACCCCCAGGGGGCAACTATGGCTACACCTTC CASSLPPGGNYGYTF
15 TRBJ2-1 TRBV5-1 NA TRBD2 TGCGCCAGCAGCTTGGGTCTAGCGGGAGTCCATGAGCAGTTCTTC CASSLGLAGVHEQFF
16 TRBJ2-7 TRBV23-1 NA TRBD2 TGCGCCCAAAGCGGGAACGGGGGGAATTCAAACTACGAGCAGTACTTC CAQSGNGGNSNYEQYF
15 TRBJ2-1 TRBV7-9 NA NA TGTGCCGACGACCGTTCAGGGGCCTCCTACAATGAGCAGTTCTTC CADDRSGASYNEQFF
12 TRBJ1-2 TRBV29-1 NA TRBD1 TGCAGCGTTTCCGGGACAGGGCATGGCTACACCTTC CSVSGTGHGYTF
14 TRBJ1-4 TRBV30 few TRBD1 TGTGCCTGGGCCCAGGGGGCAGCTAATGAAAAACTGTTTTTT CAWAQGAANEKLFF
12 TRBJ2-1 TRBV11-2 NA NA TGTGCCAGCAGGAGGCTGTCCCATGAGCAGTTCTTC CASRRLSHEQFF
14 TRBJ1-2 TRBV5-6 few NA TGTGCCAGCAGCTTGGGAGCGGTTAACTATGGCTACACCTTC CASSLGAVNYGYTF
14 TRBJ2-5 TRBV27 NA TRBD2 TGTGCCAGCAGCCTACTAGCGGGAGGAGAGACCCAGTACTTC CASSLLAGGETQYF
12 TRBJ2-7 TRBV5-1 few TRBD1 TGCGCCAGCAGCCTCGACAGGGCCGAGCAGTACTTC CASSLDRAEQYF